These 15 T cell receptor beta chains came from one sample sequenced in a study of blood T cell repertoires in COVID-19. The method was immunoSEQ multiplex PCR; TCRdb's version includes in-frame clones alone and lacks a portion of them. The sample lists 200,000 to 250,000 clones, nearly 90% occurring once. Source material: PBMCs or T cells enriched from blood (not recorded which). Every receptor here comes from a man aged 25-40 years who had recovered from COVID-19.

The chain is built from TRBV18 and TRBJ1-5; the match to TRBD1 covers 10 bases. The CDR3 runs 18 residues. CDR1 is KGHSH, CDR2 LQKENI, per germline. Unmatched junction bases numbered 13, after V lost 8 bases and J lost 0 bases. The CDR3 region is CASRAGQGVFLSNQPQHF. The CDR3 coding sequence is TGTGCCAGCCGTGCTGGACAGGGGGTGTTTCTTAGCAATCAGCCCCAGCATTTT.

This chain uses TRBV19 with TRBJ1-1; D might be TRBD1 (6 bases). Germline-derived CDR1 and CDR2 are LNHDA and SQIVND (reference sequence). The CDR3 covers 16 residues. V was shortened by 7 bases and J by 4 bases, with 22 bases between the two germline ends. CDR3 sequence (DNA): TGTGCCAGTACCAAAGGGTACAGGGTTGGCGGCACTGAAGCTTTCTTT. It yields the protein CASTKGYRVGGTEAFF.

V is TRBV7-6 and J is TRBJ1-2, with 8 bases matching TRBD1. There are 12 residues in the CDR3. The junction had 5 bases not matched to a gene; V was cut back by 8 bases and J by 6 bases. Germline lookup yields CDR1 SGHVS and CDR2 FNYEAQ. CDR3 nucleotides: TGTGCCAGCGGAACAGGGGGGCATGGCTACACCTTC. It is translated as CASGTGGHGYTF.

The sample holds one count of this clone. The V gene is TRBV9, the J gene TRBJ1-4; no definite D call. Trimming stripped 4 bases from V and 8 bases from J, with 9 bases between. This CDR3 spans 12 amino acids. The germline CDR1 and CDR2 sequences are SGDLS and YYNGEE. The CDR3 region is CASSREHEKLFF. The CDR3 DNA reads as TGTGCCAGCAGCCGGGAACACGAAAAACTGTTTTTT.

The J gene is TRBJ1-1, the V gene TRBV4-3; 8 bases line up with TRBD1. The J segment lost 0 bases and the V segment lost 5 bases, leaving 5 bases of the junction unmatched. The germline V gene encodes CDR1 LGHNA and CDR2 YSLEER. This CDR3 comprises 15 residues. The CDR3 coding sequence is TGCGCCAGCAGCTGGCGACAGGGGATGAACACTGAAGCTTTCTTT. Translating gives CASSWRQGMNTEAFF.

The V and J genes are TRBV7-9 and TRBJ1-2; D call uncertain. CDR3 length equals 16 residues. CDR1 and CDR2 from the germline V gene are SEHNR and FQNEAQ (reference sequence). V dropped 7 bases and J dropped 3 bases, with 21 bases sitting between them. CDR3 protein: CASTSPGVEMDYGYTF. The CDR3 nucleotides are TGTGCCAGCACGTCCCCCGGGGTTGAAATGGACTATGGCTACACCTTC.

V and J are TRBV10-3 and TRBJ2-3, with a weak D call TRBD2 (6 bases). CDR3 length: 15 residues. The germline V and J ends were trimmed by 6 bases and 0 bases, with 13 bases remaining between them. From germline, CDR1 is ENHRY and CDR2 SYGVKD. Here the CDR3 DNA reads TGTGCCATCAGGACTACTAGCAGCAGCACAGATACGCAGTATTTT. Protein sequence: CAIRTTSSSTDTQYF.

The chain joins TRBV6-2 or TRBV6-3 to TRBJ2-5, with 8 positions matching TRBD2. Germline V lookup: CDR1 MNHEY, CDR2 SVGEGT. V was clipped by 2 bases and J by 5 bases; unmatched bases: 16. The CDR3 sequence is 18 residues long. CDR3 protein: CASSYGRTGGRRGETQYF. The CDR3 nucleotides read TGTGCCAGCAGTTACGGGCGGACGGGGGGGCGCCGAGGGGAGACCCAGTACTTC.

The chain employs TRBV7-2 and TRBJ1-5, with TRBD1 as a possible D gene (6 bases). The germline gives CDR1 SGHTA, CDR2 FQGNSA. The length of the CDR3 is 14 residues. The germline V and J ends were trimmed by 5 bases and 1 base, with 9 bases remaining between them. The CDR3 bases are TGTGCCAGCAGCGCACAGGGCAGCAATCAGCCCCAGCATTTT. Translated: CASSAQGSNQPQHF.

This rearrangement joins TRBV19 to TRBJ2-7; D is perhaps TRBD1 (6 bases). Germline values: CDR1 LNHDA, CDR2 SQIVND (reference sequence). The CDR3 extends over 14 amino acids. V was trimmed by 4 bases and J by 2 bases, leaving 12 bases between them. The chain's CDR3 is CASSTHREPYEQYF. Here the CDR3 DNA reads TGTGCCAGTAGTACACACAGGGAACCCTACGAGCAGTACTTC.

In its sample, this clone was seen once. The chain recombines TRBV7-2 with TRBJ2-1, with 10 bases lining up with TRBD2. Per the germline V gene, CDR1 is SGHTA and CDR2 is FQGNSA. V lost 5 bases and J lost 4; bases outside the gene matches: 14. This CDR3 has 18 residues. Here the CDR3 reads CASSPLNLAGGSYNEQFF. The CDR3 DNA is TGTGCCAGCAGCCCACTAAACTTAGCGGGGGGCTCATACAATGAGCAGTTCTTC.

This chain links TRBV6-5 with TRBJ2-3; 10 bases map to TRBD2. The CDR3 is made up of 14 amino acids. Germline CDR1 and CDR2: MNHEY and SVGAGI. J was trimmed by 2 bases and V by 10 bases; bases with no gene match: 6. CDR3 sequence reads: CAMGAGGPTDTQYF. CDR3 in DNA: TGTGCCATGGGAGCGGGAGGGCCCACAGATACGCAGTATTTT.

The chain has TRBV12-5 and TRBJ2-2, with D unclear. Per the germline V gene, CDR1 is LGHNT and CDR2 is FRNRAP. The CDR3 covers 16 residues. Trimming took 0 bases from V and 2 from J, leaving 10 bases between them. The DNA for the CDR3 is TGTGCTAGTGGTTTGGTAATGGGCCGAAACACCGGGGAGCTGTTTTTT. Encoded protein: CASGLVMGRNTGELFF.

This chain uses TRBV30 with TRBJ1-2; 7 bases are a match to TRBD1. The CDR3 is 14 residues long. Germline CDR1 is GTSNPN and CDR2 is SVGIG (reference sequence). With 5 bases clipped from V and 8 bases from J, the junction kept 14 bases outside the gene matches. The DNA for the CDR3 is TGTGCCTGGGGGGAAGGGGGACAGTCGGGAGGCTACACCTTC. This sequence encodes CAWGEGGQSGGYTF.

The CDR3 loop is CASIERGQYEQYF. The CDR3 DNA reads as TGTGCCAGCATAGAGAGGGGGCAATACGAGCAGTACTTC. V and J are TRBV28 and TRBJ2-7, with 7 nucleotides matching TRBD1. The CDR3 consists of 13 residues. Germline CDR1 reads MDHEN; CDR2 reads SYDVKM. V was clipped by 7 bases and J by 4 bases; unmatched bases: 7.